Presented here are 4 T cell receptor beta chains from one specimen sequenced in a study of early stage breast cancer tumors. Using immunoSEQ multiplex PCR, the repertoire was profiled, and TCRdb retains in-frame clones only, with some absent. The sample includes tens of thousands of clones, 65% to 85% of them seen just once. Sequencing input: blood. These receptors came from a person aged 55 to 75 with breast cancer.

This clone was counted only a few times. The chain is built from TRBV28 and TRBJ1-6; 8 bases fit TRBD1. The CDR3 extends over 13 amino acids. Germline values: CDR1 MDHEN, CDR2 SYDVKM. V lost 6 bases, J lost 6 bases, and 1 base stayed unmatched. CDR3 amino acids: CASRTGGNSPLHF. CDR3 sequence (DNA): TGTGCCAGCAGAACAGGGGGTAATTCACCCCTCCACTTT.

This chain links TRBV2 with TRBJ2-1, with a weak D call TRBD2 (5 bases). Trimming pared 10 bases from V and 6 bases from J, leaving 13 bases between. The CDR3 consists of 12 residues. Germline CDR1 is SNHLY and CDR2 is FYNNEI. In DNA, the CDR3 is TGTGCCACCCGCACCCGGGGCAATGAGCAGTTCTTC. Protein: CATRTRGNEQFF.

This chain uses TRBV29-1 with TRBJ1-1; unclear D gene. The germline V and J ends were trimmed by 0 bases and 10 bases, with 12 bases remaining between them. The CDR3 consists of 12 residues. Per the germline V gene, CDR1 is SQVTM and CDR2 is ANQGSEA. The CDR3 here is CSVEEERPGAFF. DNA for the CDR3: TGCAGCGTTGAAGAGGAGCGGCCGGGAGCTTTCTTT. Supplemented by reference TRBV29-1 and TRBJ1-1, the full variable domain reads SAVISQKPSRDICQRGTSLTIQCQVDSQVTMMFWYRQQPGQSLTLIATANQGSEATYESGFVIDKFPISRPNLTFSTLTVSNMSPEDSSIYLCSVEEERPGAFFGQGTRLTVV.

The V gene is TRBV18, the J gene TRBJ2-7; D not resolved. V gave up 4 bases and J gave up 5 bases, with 18 bases separating them. This CDR3 has 15 amino acids. CDR1 and CDR2 (germline): KGHSH, LQKENI. The CDR3 region is CASSRDSAQFDEQYF. In DNA, the CDR3 is TGTGCCAGCTCACGAGACTCAGCCCAATTCGACGAGCAGTACTTC.